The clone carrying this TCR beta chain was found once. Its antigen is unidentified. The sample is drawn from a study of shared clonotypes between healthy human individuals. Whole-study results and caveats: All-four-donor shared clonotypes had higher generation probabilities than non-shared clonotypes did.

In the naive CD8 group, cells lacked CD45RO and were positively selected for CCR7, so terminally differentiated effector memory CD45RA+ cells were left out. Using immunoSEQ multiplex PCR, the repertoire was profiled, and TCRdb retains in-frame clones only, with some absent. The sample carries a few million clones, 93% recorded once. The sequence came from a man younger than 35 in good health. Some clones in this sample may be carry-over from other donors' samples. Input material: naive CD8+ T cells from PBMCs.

The CDR3 DNA reads as TGTGCCAGCAGTTTATCGGCCGCAGGTTCCGAGCAGTACTTC. Residues: CASSLSAAGSEQYF. The genes are TRBV27 and TRBJ2-7; no clear D. The germline V gene has CDR1 MNHEY and CDR2 SMNVEV (reference sequence). V was cut by 0 bases and J by 6 bases, with 12 bases left in between. The CDR3 sequence is 14 residues long.